This section outlines one T cell receptor beta chain sequence together with its context. Its antigen is currently unknown. TCRdb keeps only in-frame clones here, not all; method: immunoSEQ multiplex PCR. The sample carries approximately 8,000 clones, more than 90% recorded once. This entry belongs to a study of T cell clonotyping in hematopoietic cell transplantation. Findings and caveats of the study: After transplant, recipient diversity fell while pathologically expanded clonotypes grew through day 180. At the given depth, recipient repertoires were over 95% de novo clonotypes. CD4 and CD8 repertoire contributions could not be separated without sorting.

Samples: about 28 days before transplant, then days 30, 100 and 180 after. There are 15 residues in the CDR3. V lost 4 bases and J lost 2; bases outside the gene matches: 7. Germline V CDR1 and CDR2: SGHAT, FQNNGV. This TCR derives from a female patient aged 50-65 years who had an allogeneic stem cell transplant from an unrelated donor, so the T cells may come from the graft donor. Some clones in this sample may be carry-over from other donors' samples. The chain carries TRBV11-2 and TRBJ1-2, with TRBD1 identical over 7 bases. The source material was PBMCs, sampled 180 days after allogeneic stem cell transplant. CDR3 DNA: TGTGCCAGCAGCTCTATCCAGGGGGGCAACTATGGCTACACCTTC. Protein product: CASSSIQGGNYGYTF. Full variable domain (remainder filled in from reference TRBV11-2 and TRBJ1-2): EAGVAQSPRYKIIEKRQSVAFWCNPISGHATLYWYQQILGQGPKLLIQFQNNGVVDDSQLPKDRFSAERLKGVDSTLKIQPAKLEDSAVYLCASSSIQGGNYGYTFGSGTRLTVV.